This TCR beta chain is from a study of T cells after yellow fever vaccination. A few counts support this clonotype. They built TCR cDNA with 5'RACE template switching, a step that put in a universal primer site and UMIs. A single record per CDR3 protein comes from TCRdb applying MiXCR to the 5' RACE reads. The table records around 310,000 distinct CDR3 sequences, 8.7% of them present only once. The CDR3 has 14 residues. V was cut by 1 base and J by 5 bases, with 12 bases left in between. From germline, CDR1 is SGHNT and CDR2 YYREEE (reference sequence). This specimen was PBMCs, taken on the day of the first yellow fever vaccination. J is TRBJ2-5 and V is TRBV5-4; D ambiguous. The receptor was derived from a man in his late teens or twenties who received the YFV17D yellow fever vaccine. The CDR3 DNA reads TGTGCCAGCAGCTTGCCCACGGTTAAGGAGACCCAGTACTTC. It encodes CASSLPTVKETQYF.